This TCR beta chain was identified in a study of Tregs in tolerant kidney transplant recipients. Sequenced by immunoSEQ multiplex PCR; TCRdb stores in-frame clones only, minus some. The sample holds around 13,000 clones. Looked up from germline, CDR1 is DFQATT and CDR2 is SNEGSKA (reference sequence). Deletions cut 0 bases from V and 2 bases from J, with 11 bases between. The CDR3 contains 14 residues. As concerns this clone: The read stops 3 residues short of the end of the CDR3; the missing end is completed from the germline J gene.

Mixed chimerism was transient after nonmyeloablative marrow transplants from related graft donors. Sequences were derived from CD8+ T cells from blood (PBMCs), sampled 6 months after the transplant. The chain links TRBV20-1 to TRBJ2-7; D may be TRBD1 (6 bases). This TCR came from a human patient who received a combined kidney and bone marrow transplant. Among the T cells, some may be from the graft donor. The CDR3 bases that were read are TGCAGTGCTAGAGATCCAGGGGAAGCCTACGAG. It codes for CSARDPGEAYE. The whole CDR3 sequence is CSARDPGEAYEQYF.